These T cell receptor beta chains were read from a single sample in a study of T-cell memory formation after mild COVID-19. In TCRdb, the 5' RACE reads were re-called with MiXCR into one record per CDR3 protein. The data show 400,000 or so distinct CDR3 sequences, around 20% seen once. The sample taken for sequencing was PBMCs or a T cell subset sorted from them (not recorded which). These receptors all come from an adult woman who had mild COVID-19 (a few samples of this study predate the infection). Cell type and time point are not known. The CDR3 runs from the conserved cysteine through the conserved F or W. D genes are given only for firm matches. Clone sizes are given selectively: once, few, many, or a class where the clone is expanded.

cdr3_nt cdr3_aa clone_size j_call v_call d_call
TGCAGCGTTGCAGTGCCCGAAGGGGCAGATACGCAGTATTTT CSVAVPEGADTQYF - TRBJ2-3 TRBV29-1 -
TGTGCCAGCAGCCGGGAGCCTATGAACACTGAAGCTTTCTTT CASSREPMNTEAFF - TRBJ1-1 TRBV5-4 -
TGCAGTGCTGGAGACCCCGGGACAGGCCGGATAGGGCTGTTTTTT CSAGDPGTGRIGLFF - TRBJ2-2 TRBV20-1 TRBD1
TGTGCCAGCAGTGCAAGGAATGAGCAGTTCTTC CASSARNEQFF - TRBJ2-1 TRBV12-3/TRBV12-4 -
TGTGCCAGTAGTATAGTTCCCGGGACAGAAGCTTTCTTT CASSIVPGTEAFF few TRBJ1-1 TRBV19 -
TGTGCCACCAGTGATTTCGGCAGAGGGCATGGAGATACGCAGTATTTT CATSDFGRGHGDTQYF - TRBJ2-3 TRBV24-1 -
TGCAGCGGGACCGGACAGGGTCGTACCGGGGAGCTGTTTTTT CSGTGQGRTGELFF few TRBJ2-2 TRBV29-1 TRBD1
TGCAGCGTGGGGAACGCAGGACACGAGCAGTACTTC CSVGNAGHEQYF - TRBJ2-7 TRBV29-1 -
TGCAGTGCACCTCGGACTAGCGGGGACTACGAGCAGTACTTC CSAPRTSGDYEQYF few TRBJ2-7 TRBV20-1 TRBD2
TGTGCCAGCAGCCTGGCAGACAGCTACAATGAGCAGTTCTTC CASSLADSYNEQFF - TRBJ2-1 TRBV11-1 -
TGTGCCAGCAGCCCACGGACTGACCCAGGGGCCCAGTACTTC CASSPRTDPGAQYF few TRBJ2-5 TRBV7-6 -
TGCAGTGCTTCTCGCCAGGGGTTCACCTACGAGCAGTACTTC CSASRQGFTYEQYF - TRBJ2-7 TRBV20-1 -